This T cell receptor (beta chain) was found in a study of long-term antiretroviral therapy in people with HIV. General study findings and limits: Investigators report no available data on ART adherence, viral resistance or therapy changes. Clones that had undergone expansion before ART prevailed in the repertoire throughout all time points. Against controls, HIV repertoires showed narrower ranges of CDR3 length. Specimen acquisition occurred between about 2003 and 2018, potentially under older ART regimens.

The V end lost 7 bases, the J end lost 0 bases, and 13 bases lay between the germline ends. Germline loops: CDR1 MNHEY, CDR2 SMNVEV (reference sequence). CDR3 size: 14 residues. Worth noting for this clone: The target antigen is unknown.

Samples were assayed with immunoSEQ v3.0 at survey level. TCRdb's copy holds only in-frame clones and misses some; the assay was immunoSEQ multiplex PCR. This table holds 30,000 to 40,000 clones, more than 95% found once. The sample in question was unsorted PBMCs, obtained 6.9 years after starting antiretroviral therapy. The origin of this receptor is a man between 25 and 39 years old with HIV. The V call is TRBV27, the J call TRBJ2-7; tentative D call: TRBD2 (5 bases). Written as DNA, the CDR3 is TGTGCCAGCAAGAAAGCACGGGACTCCTACGAGCAGTACTTC. This gives the protein CASKKARDSYEQYF.